The 22 T cell receptor beta chains below were found in one sample sequenced in a study of blood T cells in healthy people across ages. Alongside a J-beta primer mix, a sample-barcoded 5' primer served in a second PCR lasting roughly 6 to 12 cycles. TCRdb re-derived calls from the 5' RACE reads in MiXCR, one entry per CDR3 protein. This table has hundreds of thousands of distinct CDR3 sequences, about 30% appearing once. The source material was blood. These receptors originate from a woman of 80 years or more in good health.

Ten or more counts support this clonotype. The chain is built from TRBV12-3 or TRBV12-4 and TRBJ2-1, with 10 bases matching TRBD2. V lost 3 bases and J lost 9; bases outside the gene matches: 8. This CDR3 is built from 15 residues. This chain's CDR3 is CASSLLSGGAGEQFF. CDR3 sequence (DNA): TGTGCCAGCAGTTTGTTGAGCGGGGGGGCGGGTGAGCAGTTCTTC.

This clonotype was seen many times. The DNA of the CDR3 is TGCAGCGTTGAGTTTCGGACATTTGGTGGCTACACCTTC. It is translated as CSVEFRTFGGYTF. The rearrangement joins TRBV29-1 to TRBJ1-2, with D possibly TRBD1 on 5 matching bases. Trimming shortened V by 3 bases and J by 7 bases, and 15 bases separated the two germline ends. Germline V lookup: CDR1 SQVTM, CDR2 ANQGSEA. This CDR3 region has 13 residues.

The chain is built from TRBV2 and TRBJ1-1, with D perhaps TRBD1 (5 bases). Germline lookup yields CDR1 SNHLY and CDR2 FYNNEI. The CDR3 extends over 13 amino acids. Trimming shortened V by 6 bases and J by 4 bases, and 12 bases separated the two germline ends. CDR3 in DNA: TGTGCCAGCAGAGGGGATCGGAGCACTGAAGCTTTCTTT. This gives the protein CASRGDRSTEAFF.

This chain connects TRBV7-6 to TRBJ2-2, with D unresolved. Per the germline V gene, CDR1 is SGHVS and CDR2 is FNYEAQ. The germline V and J ends were trimmed by 0 bases and 5 bases, with 7 bases remaining between them. CDR3 size: 14 residues. DNA of the CDR3: TGTGCCAGCAGCTTAGCGCAGAGAACCGGGGAGCTGTTTTTT. Amino acid sequence: CASSLAQRTGELFF.

This clonotype appeared once. This chain joins TRBV10-3 and TRBJ2-7, with TRBD2 matching 7 bases. This CDR3 region has 16 residues. Germline loops: CDR1 ENHRY, CDR2 SYGVKD. J gave up 2 bases and V 2 bases, and 9 bases lay outside the gene matches. In nucleotides, the CDR3 is TGTGCCATCAGTGAGGTGGACGAGCGGGATACCTACGAGCAGTACTTC. Residues: CAISEVDERDTYEQYF.

This clonotype has a count of ten or more. The V call is TRBV3-1, the J call TRBJ2-5; 7 bases fit TRBD1. Germline CDR1 LGHDT, CDR2 YNNKEL (reference sequence). CDR3 length equals 16 residues. Trimming at V came to 3 bases and at J to 8 bases, leaving 15 bases not matched to a gene. The CDR3 nucleotides are TGTGCCAGCAGCCACCGGACAGGCGGGCTCCTAGATACCCAGTACTTC. Residues: CASSHRTGGLLDTQYF.

V and J are TRBV7-2 and TRBJ1-6; D might be TRBD1 (6 bases). Germline lookup yields CDR1 SGHTA and CDR2 FQGNSA. The germline V and J ends were trimmed by 4 bases and 12 bases, with 19 bases remaining between them. The CDR3 covers 15 residues. The CDR3 DNA sequence: TGTGCCAGCAGCTCGGGGAACAGGGTGAGTTTACCCCTCCACTTT. This sequence encodes CASSSGNRVSLPLHF.

This clonotype was found many times. The gene calls are TRBV7-9 and TRBJ2-7, with TRBD1 as a possible D gene (5 bases). Trimming shortened V by 4 bases and J by 4 bases, and 17 bases separated the two germline ends. CDR1 is SEHNR, CDR2 FQNEAQ, per germline (reference sequence). This CDR3 is built from 15 residues. CDR3 nucleotides: TGTGCCAGCAGCTCCGTGAAGAGACAGACTTACGAGCAGTACTTC. It is translated as CASSSVKRQTYEQYF.

This clonotype has a count of ten or more. This chain connects TRBV7-8 to TRBJ2-3, with D perhaps TRBD1 or TRBD2 (5 bases each). Germline CDR1 reads SGHVS; CDR2 reads FQNEAQ. V gave up 5 bases and J gave up 2 bases, with 17 bases separating them. The CDR3 is 16 amino acids. The CDR3 DNA sequence: TGTGCCAGCAGCACTCAATTGGGGACCTTCACAGATACGCAGTATTTT. This codes for CASSTQLGTFTDTQYF.

In regard to this clonotype: Given a much more abundant clone one base away, this may be a read error. V gene TRBV2 combines with J gene TRBJ2-5, with 16 positions matching TRBD2. J gave up 11 bases and V 8 bases, and 11 bases lay outside the gene matches. The germline V gene has CDR1 SNHLY and CDR2 FYNNEI. The CDR3 has 15 amino acids. The CDR3 DNA is TGTGCCAGCGGGGCGGGACTAGCGGGGGGGAATGAGCAGTACTTC. Translation: CASGAGLAGGNEQYF. Using reference TRBV2 and TRBJ2-5 for the parts outside the CDR3, the full variable domain is EPEVTQTPSHQVTQMGQEVILRCVPISNHLYFYWYRQILGQKVEFLVSFYNNEISEKSEIFDDQFSVERPDGSNFTLKIRSTKLEDSAMYFCASGAGLAGGNEQYFGPGTRLLVL.

V gene TRBV3-1 combines with J gene TRBJ2-4, with D tentatively TRBD1 (6 bases). The J call could be wrong; TRBJ2-7 is a better fit for the DNA end. The CDR3 length is 12 residues. In germline, CDR1 is LGHDT, CDR2 YNNKEL (reference sequence). The CDR3 loop reads CASSQGGGEQYF. In DNA, the CDR3 is TGTGCCAGCAGCCAAGGAGGGGGCGAGCAGTACTTC.

This clonotype was counted ten times or more. The chain has TRBV4-1 and TRBJ2-7, with D unclear. This CDR3 is built from 16 residues. Per germline, CDR1 MGHRA and CDR2 YSYEKL. V was clipped by 2 bases and J by 5 bases, with 19 bases between them. The CDR3 region is CASSQTPPPNLDEQYF. In DNA, the CDR3 is TGCGCCAGCAGCCAAACACCACCCCCCAATTTGGACGAGCAGTACTTC.

Only a few counts were recorded for this clonotype. The V call is TRBV7-7, the J call TRBJ2-5; TRBD2 might be the D (5 bases). Germline CDR1 and CDR2: SSHAT and FNYEAQ (reference sequence). The CDR3 covers 14 residues. V was cut by 5 bases and J by 2 bases, with 12 bases left in between. The CDR3 spells CASSVLGEQETQYF. In DNA, the CDR3 is TGTGCCAGCAGCGTCCTCGGGGAGCAAGAGACCCAGTACTTC.

This clonotype was seen repeatedly, ten times or more. The chain recombines TRBV5-5 with TRBJ1-1, with 7 positions matching TRBD1. J was trimmed by 5 bases and V by 4 bases; bases with no gene match: 5. The CDR3 covers 13 residues. Germline lookup yields CDR1 SGHKS and CDR2 YYEKEE (reference sequence). The CDR3 reads CASSPDRATEAFF. The CDR3 bases are TGTGCCAGCAGCCCAGACAGGGCGACTGAAGCTTTCTTT. The full variable domain, with the rest looked up from reference TRBV5-5 and TRBJ1-1, is DAGVTQSPTHLIKTRGQQVTLRCSPISGHKSVSWYQQVLGQGPQFIFQYYEKEERGRGNFPDRFSARQFPNYSSELNVNALLLGDSALYLCASSPDRATEAFFGQGTRLTVV.

In this sample, this clonotype turned up once. The DNA of the CDR3 is TGTGCCAGCAGCGACAAGACAGCTTCCACCGGGGAGCTGTTTTTT. Amino acids: CASSDKTASTGELFF. The chain couples TRBV11-2 to TRBJ2-2; weak D call: TRBD1 (5 bases). The CDR3 runs to 15 residues. From germline, CDR1 is SGHAT and CDR2 FQNNGV. V lost 5 bases, J lost 4 bases, and 14 bases lay in between.

This clonotype was picked up many times. The CDR3 loop is CASSQDGTRGYTF. DNA for the CDR3: TGTGCCAGCAGCCAAGATGGGACGAGAGGCTACACCTTC. The V call is TRBV3-1, the J call TRBJ1-2, with D perhaps TRBD1 (5 bases). The CDR3 runs to 13 residues. Germline CDR1 reads LGHDT; CDR2 reads YNNKEL (reference sequence). Trimming removed 0 bases at V and 8 bases at J, with 10 bases between.

This clonotype was recorded at least ten times. The chain joins TRBV28 to TRBJ2-7; 9 bases fit TRBD1. Looked up from germline, CDR1 is MDHEN and CDR2 is SYDVKM. This CDR3 is 14 amino acids long. J gave up 6 bases and V 5 bases, and 8 bases lay outside the gene matches. CDR3 in DNA: TGTGCCAGCAGTATTCCGGGACAGGGTTCCGAGCAGTACTTC. It yields the protein CASSIPGQGSEQYF.

In its sample, this clonotype was seen a few times. The chain recombines TRBV3-1 with TRBJ1-1; D is possibly TRBD1 (5 bases). There are 14 residues in the CDR3. The V end was cut by 0 bases, the J end by 5 bases, with 10 bases between. Germline V gene data show CDR1 as LGHDT and CDR2 as YNNKEL (reference sequence). The CDR3 region is CASSQDSRATEAFF. CDR3 DNA sequence: TGTGCCAGCAGCCAAGATAGCAGGGCTACTGAAGCTTTCTTT.

Many counts were recorded for this clonotype. The chain employs TRBV29-1 and TRBJ1-2, with 11 bases identical to TRBD1. Trimming took 6 bases from V and 7 from J; bases not matched to a gene: 7. The germline V gene encodes CDR1 SQVTM and CDR2 ANQGSEA. This CDR3 comprises 13 residues. The CDR3 protein is CSVDSGTGGGYTF. CDR3 sequence (DNA): TGCAGCGTAGATTCCGGGACAGGGGGTGGCTACACCTTC.

The gene calls are TRBV20-1 and TRBJ2-3, with 10 bases lining up with TRBD2. Germline V lookup: CDR1 DFQATT, CDR2 SNEGSKA (reference sequence). Trimming at V came to 2 bases and at J to 2 bases, leaving 7 bases not matched to a gene. This CDR3 region has 16 residues. This CDR3 is CSARLGLAVYTDTQYF. CDR3 coding DNA: TGCAGTGCTAGACTAGGACTAGCGGTCTACACAGATACGCAGTATTTT.

This clonotype showed up many times. The rearrangement links TRBV20-1 to TRBJ1-1; 7 nucleotides line up with TRBD1. V shed 0 bases and J 9 bases; nucleotides not matched to a gene: 10. Germline lookup yields CDR1 DFQATT and CDR2 SNEGSKA (reference sequence). The CDR3 is 14 amino acids. The CDR3 loop reads CSARDPDATGKAFF. DNA of the CDR3: TGCAGTGCTAGAGACCCAGATGCGACAGGGAAAGCTTTCTTT.

As for this clonotype: This sequence may be a read error, since a much larger clone differs from it by one base. The chain's CDR3 is CASRRDGAGGEQYF. The CDR3 DNA follows: TGCGCCAGCAGGAGGGACGGAGCTGGCGGCGAGCAGTACTTC. The J gene is TRBJ2-7, the V gene TRBV5-1, with D perhaps matching TRBD1 or TRBD2 (5 bases each). Germline CDR1 SGHRS, CDR2 YFSETQ. This CDR3 region has 14 residues. Between the trimmed V and J ends, which lost 5 bases and 6 bases, there was a span of 18 bases.